The clone carrying this TCR beta chain was recorded a few times. Its antigen is currently unknown. The sample belongs to a study of human T cells and chemical hapten exposure. Whole-study context: There were per-sample TCR yield variations, arising mainly from small pooled library volume differences. Study conclusions and caveats: The study found that DPC sensitization did not change TCRs above 1 in 1000 frequency.

Single cDNA molecules in the library carried unique molecular identifiers attached during preparation. As originally analysed: Per-sample TCR counts ranged from about 23,224 to 690,600, median approximately 98,000. Using its own MiXCR run on the reads, TCRdb lists one record per CDR3 protein. TCRdb's processing, not the study's, gives the V and J calls here. This sample has about 120,000 distinct CDR3 sequences, with around 9% found just once. Before extraction, the whole blood was not fractionated, and total RNA was taken from it. Germline V lookup: CDR1 DFQATT, CDR2 SNEGSKA (reference sequence). This CDR3 contains 14 residues. The trim removed 6 bases at V and 4 bases at J, leaving 7 bases unmatched.

The gene calls are TRBV20-1 and TRBJ2-1; 9 bases are shared with TRBD2. The sequencing input was whole blood. This clonotype originated in a human donor in good health. Some clones in this sample may be carry-over from other donors' samples. The CDR3 loop reads CSAPAGGLYNEQFF. DNA for the CDR3: TGCAGTGCCCCGGCGGGGGGGCTGTACAATGAGCAGTTCTTC.